This T cell receptor (beta chain) was recovered during a study of T cells in Graves' hyperthyroidism and ophthalmopathy. The junction had 6 bases not matched to a gene; V was cut back by 5 bases and J by 2 bases. Germline values: CDR1 LGHDT, CDR2 YNNKEL (reference sequence). The CDR3 consists of 14 residues. There were TCR beta CDR3 regions amplified from RNA transcripts. During a first-round RT-PCR of the TCR CDR3, the HTBI primer set was used. TCRdb recomputed calls from the multiplex PCR reads with MiXCR, one row per CDR3 protein. The sample yields 470,000 or so distinct CDR3 sequences, 20% seen once. This clonotype has just a few counts.

This sequence originates from a man younger than 35 with Graves' hyperthyroidism. The source material was blood. The chain has TRBV3-1 and TRBJ2-7; 7 bases line up with TRBD2. This CDR3 reads CASSSTGTTYEQYF. CDR3 bases: TGTGCCAGCAGCTCTACCGGGACTACCTACGAGCAGTACTTC.